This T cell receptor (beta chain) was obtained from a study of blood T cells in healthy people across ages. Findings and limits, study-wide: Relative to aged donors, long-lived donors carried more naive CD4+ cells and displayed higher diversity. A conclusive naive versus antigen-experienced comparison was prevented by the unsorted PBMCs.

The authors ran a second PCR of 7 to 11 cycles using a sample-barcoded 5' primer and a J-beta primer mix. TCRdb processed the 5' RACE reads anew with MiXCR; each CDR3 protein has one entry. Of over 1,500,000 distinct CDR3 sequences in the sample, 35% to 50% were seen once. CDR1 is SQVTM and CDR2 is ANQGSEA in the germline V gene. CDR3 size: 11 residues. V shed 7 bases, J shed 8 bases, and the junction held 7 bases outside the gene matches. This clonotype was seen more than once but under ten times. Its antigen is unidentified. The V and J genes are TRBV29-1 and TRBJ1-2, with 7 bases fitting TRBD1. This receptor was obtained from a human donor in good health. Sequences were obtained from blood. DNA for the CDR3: TGCAGCGCCGAAGAACAGGGGGGCTACACCTTC. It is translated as CSAEEQGGYTF.